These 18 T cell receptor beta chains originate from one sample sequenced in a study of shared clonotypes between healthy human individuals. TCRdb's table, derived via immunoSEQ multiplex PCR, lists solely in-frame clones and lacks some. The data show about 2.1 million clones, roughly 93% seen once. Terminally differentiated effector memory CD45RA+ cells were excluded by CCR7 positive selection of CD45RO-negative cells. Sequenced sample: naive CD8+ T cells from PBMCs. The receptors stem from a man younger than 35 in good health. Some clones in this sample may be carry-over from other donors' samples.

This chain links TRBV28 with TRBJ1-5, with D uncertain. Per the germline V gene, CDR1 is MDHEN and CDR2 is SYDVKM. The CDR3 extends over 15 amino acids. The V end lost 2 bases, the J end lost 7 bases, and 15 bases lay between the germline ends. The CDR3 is CASSLKLAGLQPQHF. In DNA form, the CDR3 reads TGTGCCAGCAGTTTAAAGTTGGCAGGCCTACAGCCCCAGCATTTT.

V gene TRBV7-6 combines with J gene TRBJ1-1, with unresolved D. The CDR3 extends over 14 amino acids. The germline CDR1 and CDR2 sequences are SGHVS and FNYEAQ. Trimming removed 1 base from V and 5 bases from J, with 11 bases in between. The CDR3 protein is CASSLEPVRTEAFF. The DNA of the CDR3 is TGTGCCAGCAGCTTAGAGCCAGTGCGTACTGAAGCTTTCTTT. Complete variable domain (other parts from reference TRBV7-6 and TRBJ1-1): GAGVSQSPRYKVTKRGQDVALRCDPISGHVSLYWYRQALGQGPEFLTYFNYEAQQDKSGLPNDRFSAERPEGSISTLTIQRTEQRDSAMYRCASSLEPVRTEAFFGQGTRLTVV.

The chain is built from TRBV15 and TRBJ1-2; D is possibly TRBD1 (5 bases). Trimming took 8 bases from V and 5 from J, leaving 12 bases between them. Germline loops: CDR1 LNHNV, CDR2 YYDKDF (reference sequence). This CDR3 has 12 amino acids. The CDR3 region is CATLGGSYGYTF. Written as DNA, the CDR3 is TGTGCCACCCTTGGGGGTTCTTATGGCTACACCTTC.

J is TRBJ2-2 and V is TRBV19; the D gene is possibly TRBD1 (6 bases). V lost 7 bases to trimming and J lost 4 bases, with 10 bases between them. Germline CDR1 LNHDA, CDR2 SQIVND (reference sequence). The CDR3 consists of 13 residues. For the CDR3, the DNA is TGTGCCAGTAAAAACAGGGTCACCGGGGAGCTGTTTTTT. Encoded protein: CASKNRVTGELFF.

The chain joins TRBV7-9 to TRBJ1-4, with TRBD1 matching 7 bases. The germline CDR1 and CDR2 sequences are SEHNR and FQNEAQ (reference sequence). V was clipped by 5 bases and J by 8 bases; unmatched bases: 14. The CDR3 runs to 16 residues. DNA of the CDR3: TGTGCCAGCAGCCATGACAGGGCACCTTTTGGGGAAAAACTGTTTTTT. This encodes CASSHDRAPFGEKLFF.

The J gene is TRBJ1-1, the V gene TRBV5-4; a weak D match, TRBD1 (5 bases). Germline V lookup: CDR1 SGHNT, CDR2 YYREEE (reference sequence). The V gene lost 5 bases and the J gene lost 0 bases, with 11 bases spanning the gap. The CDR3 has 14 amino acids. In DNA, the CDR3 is TGTGCCAGCAGAATGGGGGAGTTGAACACTGAAGCTTTCTTT. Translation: CASRMGELNTEAFF.

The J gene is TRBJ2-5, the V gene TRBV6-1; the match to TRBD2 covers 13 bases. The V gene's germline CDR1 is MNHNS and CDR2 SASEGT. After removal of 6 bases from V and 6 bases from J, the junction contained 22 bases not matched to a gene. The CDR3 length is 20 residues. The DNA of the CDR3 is TGTGCCAGCAGCGAATGGGACGGCCGGACTAGCGGGAGTTACCCCAAGACCCAGTACTTC. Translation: CASSEWDGRTSGSYPKTQYF.

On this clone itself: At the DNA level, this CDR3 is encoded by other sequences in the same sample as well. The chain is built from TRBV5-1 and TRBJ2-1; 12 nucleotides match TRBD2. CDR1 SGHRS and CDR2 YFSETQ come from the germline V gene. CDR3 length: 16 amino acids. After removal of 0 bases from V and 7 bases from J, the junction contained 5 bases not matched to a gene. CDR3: CASSLARLAGVNEQFF. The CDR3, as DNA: TGCGCCAGCAGCTTGGCCAGACTAGCGGGAGTTAATGAGCAGTTCTTC. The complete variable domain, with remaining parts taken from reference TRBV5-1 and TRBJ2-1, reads KAGVTQTPRYLIKTRGQQVTLSCSPISGHRSVSWYQQTPGQGLQFLFEYFSETQRNKGNFPGRFSGRQFSNSRSEMNVSTLELGDSALYLCASSLARLAGVNEQFFGPGTRLTVL.

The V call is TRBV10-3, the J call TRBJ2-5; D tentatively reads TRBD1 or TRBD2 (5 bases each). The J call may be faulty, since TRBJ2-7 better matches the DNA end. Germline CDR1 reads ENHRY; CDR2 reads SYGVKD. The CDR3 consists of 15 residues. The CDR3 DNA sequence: TGTGCCATCAGCCTCCGGGACCCGAGCTCCTACGAGCAGTACTTC. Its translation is CAISLRDPSSYEQYF.

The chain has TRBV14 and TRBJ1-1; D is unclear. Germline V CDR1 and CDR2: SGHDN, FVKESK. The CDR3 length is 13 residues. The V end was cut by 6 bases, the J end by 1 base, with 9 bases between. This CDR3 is CASRPTENTEAFF. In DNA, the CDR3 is TGTGCCAGCAGGCCTACAGAGAACACTGAAGCTTTCTTT.

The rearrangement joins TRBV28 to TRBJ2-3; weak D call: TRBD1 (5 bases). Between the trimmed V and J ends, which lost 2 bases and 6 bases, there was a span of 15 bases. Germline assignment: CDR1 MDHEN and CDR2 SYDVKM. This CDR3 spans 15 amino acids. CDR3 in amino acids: CASSLPRELPDTQYF. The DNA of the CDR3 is TGTGCCAGCAGTTTACCCAGGGAACTACCGGATACGCAGTATTTT.

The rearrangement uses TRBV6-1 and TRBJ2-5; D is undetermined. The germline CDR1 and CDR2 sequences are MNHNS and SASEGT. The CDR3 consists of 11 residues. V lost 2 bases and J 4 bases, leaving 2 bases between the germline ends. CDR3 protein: CASSERETQYF. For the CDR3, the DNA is TGTGCCAGCAGTGAACGAGAGACCCAGTACTTC.

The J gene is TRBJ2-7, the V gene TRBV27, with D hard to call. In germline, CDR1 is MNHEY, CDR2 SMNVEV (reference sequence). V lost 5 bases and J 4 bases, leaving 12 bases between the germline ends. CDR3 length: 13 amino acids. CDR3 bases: TGTGCCAGCAGTCTCGAGTGGGGTTACGAGCAGTACTTC. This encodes CASSLEWGYEQYF.

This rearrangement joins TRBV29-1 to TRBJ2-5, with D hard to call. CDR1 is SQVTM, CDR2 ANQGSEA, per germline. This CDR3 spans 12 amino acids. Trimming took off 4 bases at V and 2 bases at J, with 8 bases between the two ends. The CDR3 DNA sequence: TGCAGCGTTGTGGCAGCGCAAGAGACCCAGTACTTC. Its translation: CSVVAAQETQYF.

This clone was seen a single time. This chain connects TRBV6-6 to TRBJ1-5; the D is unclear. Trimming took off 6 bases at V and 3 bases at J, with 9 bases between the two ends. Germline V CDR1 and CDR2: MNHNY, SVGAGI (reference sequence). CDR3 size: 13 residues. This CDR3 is CASRPDPNQPQHF. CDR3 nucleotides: TGTGCCAGCAGGCCTGACCCCAATCAGCCCCAGCATTTT.

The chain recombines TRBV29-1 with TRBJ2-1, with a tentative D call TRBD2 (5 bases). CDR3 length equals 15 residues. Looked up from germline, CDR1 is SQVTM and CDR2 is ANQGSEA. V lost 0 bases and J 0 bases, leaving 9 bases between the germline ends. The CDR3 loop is CSVEDPGGSYNEQFF. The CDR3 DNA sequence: TGCAGCGTTGAAGATCCTGGAGGCTCCTACAATGAGCAGTTCTTC.

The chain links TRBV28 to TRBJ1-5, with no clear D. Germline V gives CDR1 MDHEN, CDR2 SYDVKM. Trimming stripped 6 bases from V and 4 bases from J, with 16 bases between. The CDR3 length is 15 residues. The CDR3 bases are TGTGCCAGCAGGGATCAGACAAACTCTAATCAGCCCCAGCATTTT. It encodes CASRDQTNSNQPQHF.

DNA of the CDR3: TGTGCCAGCAGCTCTGGTGCTGGTCGGGGCCAGCCCCAGCATTTT. This encodes CASSSGAGRGQPQHF. This chain connects TRBV7-8 to TRBJ1-5; possibly TRBD1 for D (5 bases). Trimming removed 4 bases from V and 7 bases from J, with 17 bases in between. Germline loops: CDR1 SGHVS, CDR2 FQNEAQ. The CDR3 contains 15 residues.